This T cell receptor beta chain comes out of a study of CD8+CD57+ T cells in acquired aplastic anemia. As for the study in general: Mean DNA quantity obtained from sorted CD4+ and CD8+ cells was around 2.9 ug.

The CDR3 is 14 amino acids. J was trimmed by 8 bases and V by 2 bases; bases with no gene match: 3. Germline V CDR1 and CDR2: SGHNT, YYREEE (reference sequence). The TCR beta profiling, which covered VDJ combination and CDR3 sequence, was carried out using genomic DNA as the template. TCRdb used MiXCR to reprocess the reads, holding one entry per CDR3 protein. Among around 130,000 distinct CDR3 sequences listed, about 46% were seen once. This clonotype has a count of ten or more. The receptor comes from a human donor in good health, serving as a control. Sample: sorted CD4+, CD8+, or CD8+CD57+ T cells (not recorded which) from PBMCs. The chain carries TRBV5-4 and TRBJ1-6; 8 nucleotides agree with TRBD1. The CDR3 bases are TGTGCCAGCAGCTTACAGGGGGTCTATTCACCCCTCCACTTT. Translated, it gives CASSLQGVYSPLHF.